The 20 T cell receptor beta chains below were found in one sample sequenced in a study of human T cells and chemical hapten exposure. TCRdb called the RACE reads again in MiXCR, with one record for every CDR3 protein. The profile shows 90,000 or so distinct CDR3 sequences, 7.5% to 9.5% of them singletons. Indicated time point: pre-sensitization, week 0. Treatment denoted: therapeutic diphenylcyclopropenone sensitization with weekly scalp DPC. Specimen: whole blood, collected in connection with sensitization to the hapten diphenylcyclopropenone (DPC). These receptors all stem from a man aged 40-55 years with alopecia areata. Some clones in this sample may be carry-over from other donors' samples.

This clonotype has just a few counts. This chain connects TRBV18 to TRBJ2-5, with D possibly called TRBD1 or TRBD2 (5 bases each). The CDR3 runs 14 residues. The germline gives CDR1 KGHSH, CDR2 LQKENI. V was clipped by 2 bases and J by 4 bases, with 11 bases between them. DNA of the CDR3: TGTGCCAGCTCACCAGCGTTCGGGACAGAGACCCAGTACTTC. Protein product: CASSPAFGTETQYF.

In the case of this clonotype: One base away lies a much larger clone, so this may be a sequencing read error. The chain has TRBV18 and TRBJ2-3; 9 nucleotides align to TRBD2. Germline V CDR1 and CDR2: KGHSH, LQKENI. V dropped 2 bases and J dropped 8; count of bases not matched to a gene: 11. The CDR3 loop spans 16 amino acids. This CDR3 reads CASSPLAGELPGTQYF. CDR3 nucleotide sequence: TGTGCCAGCTCACCATTAGCGGGAGAATTACCAGGTACGCAGTATTTT.

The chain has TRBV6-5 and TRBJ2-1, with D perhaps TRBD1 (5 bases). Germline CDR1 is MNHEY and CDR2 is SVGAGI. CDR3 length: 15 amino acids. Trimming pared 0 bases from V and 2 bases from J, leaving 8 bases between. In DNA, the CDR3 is TGTGCCAGCAGTTACTCCCGGACAACCTACAATGAGCAGTTCTTC. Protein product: CASSYSRTTYNEQFF.

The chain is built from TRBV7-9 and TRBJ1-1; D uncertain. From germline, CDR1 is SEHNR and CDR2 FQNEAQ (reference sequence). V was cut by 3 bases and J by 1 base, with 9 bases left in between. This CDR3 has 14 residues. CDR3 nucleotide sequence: TGTGCCAGCAGCTTGAGCATTTCGAACACTGAAGCTTTCTTT. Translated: CASSLSISNTEAFF.

CDR3 nucleotides: TGTGCCAGCAGTGTCGTAACAGGGACTGGGGCCAACGTCCTGACTTTC. It is translated as CASSVVTGTGANVLTF. The chain has TRBV27 and TRBJ2-6; possible D gene TRBD1, 6 bases. The CDR3 covers 16 residues. Germline V CDR1 and CDR2: MNHEY, SMNVEV (reference sequence). V was shortened by 5 bases and J by 2 bases, with 13 bases between the two germline ends.

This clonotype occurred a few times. The DNA for the CDR3 is TGTGCCAGCAGTGCCCAAGTGGCAGTGCCAATGACGGGCTACACCTTC. Amino acid sequence: CASSAQVAVPMTGYTF. V and J are TRBV2 and TRBJ1-2; no definite D call. With 4 bases removed from V and 8 bases from J, the gap between germline ends came to 23 bases. The CDR3 is 16 amino acids. Germline V CDR1 and CDR2: SNHLY, FYNNEI.

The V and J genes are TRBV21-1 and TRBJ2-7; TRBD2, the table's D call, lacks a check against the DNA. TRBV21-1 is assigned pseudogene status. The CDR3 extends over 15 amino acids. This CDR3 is CASTGTSGRTYEQYV. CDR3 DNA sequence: TGTGCCAGCACCGGGACTAGCGGGAGGACGTACGAGCAGTACGTC.

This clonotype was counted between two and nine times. The CDR3 is CASSSKVTSGRALDTQYF. The CDR3 nucleotides are TGTGCCAGCAGTTCAAAGGTTACTAGCGGGAGGGCCTTAGATACGCAGTATTTT. The chain employs TRBV12-3 or TRBV12-4 and TRBJ2-3; TRBD2 matches 13 bases. The J segment lost 5 bases and the V segment lost 4 bases, leaving 12 bases of the junction unmatched. The CDR3 length is 18 residues.

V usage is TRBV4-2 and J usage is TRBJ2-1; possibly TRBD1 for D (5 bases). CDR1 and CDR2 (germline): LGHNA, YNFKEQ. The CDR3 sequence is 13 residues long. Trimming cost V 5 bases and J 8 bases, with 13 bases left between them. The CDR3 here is CASSMQGYDEQFF. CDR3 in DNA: TGTGCCAGCAGCATGCAGGGTTACGATGAGCAGTTCTTC.

CDR3 sequence (DNA): TGTGCCAGCAGTTCCCGCAGGGGGAAAGAGACCCAGTACTTC. This encodes CASSSRRGKETQYF. The chain combines TRBV27 with TRBJ2-5; 7 bases fit TRBD1. J lost 3 bases, V lost 4 bases, and 5 bases had no gene match. Germline V lookup: CDR1 MNHEY, CDR2 SMNVEV (reference sequence). This CDR3 contains 14 residues.

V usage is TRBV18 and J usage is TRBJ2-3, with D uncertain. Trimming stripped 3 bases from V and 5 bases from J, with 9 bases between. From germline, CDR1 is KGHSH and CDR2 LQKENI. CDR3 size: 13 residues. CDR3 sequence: CASSPHIKDTQYF. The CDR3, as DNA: TGTGCCAGCTCACCTCATATCAAAGATACGCAGTATTTT.

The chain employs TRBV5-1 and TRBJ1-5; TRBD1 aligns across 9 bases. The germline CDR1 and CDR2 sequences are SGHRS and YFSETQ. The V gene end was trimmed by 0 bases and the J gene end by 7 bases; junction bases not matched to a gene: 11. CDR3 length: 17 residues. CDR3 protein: CASSLAPQGATVQPQHF. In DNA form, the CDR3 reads TGCGCCAGCAGCTTGGCTCCACAGGGGGCCACGGTACAGCCCCAGCATTTT.

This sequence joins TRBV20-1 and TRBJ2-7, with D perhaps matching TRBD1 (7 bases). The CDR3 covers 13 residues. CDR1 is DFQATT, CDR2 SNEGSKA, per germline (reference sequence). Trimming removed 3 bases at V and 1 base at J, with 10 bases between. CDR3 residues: CSARTGRSYEQYF. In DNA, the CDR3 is TGCAGTGCTAGGACAGGGAGGTCCTACGAGCAGTACTTC.

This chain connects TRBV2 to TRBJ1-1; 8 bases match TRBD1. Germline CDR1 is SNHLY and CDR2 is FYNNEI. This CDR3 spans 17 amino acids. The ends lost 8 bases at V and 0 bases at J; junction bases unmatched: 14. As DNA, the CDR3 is TGTGCCAGCGGCCCCCCCAGGGGGCGGGGAGTGAACACTGAAGCTTTCTTT. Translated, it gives CASGPPRGRGVNTEAFF.

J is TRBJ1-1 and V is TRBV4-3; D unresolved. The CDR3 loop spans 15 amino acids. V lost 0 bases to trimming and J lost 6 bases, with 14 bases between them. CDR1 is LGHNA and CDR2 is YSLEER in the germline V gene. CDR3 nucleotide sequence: TGCGCCAGCAGCCAAGACAAATTGGGAGTCTCTGAAGCTTTCTTT. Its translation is CASSQDKLGVSEAFF.

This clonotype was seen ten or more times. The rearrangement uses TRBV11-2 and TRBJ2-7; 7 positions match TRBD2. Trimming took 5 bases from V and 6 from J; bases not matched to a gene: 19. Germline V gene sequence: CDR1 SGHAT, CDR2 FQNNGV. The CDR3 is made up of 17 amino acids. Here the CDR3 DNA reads TGTGCCAGCAGCCCTGCCCGGCTAGCGGCGTCTAAGGGCGAGCAGTACTTC. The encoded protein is CASSPARLAASKGEQYF.

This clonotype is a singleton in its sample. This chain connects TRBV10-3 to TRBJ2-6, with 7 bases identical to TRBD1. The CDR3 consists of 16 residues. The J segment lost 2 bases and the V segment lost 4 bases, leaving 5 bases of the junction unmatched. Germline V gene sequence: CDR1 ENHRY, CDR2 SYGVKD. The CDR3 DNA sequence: TGTGCCATCAGTGGCTCCGGGACAGCTGGGGCCAACGTCCTGACTTTC. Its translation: CAISGSGTAGANVLTF.

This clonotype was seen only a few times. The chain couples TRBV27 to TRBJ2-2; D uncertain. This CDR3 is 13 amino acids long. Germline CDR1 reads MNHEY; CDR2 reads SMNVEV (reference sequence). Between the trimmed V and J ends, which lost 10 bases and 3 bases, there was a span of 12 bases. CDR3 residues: CATALVYTGELFF. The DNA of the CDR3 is TGTGCCACGGCCCTAGTGTACACCGGGGAGCTGTTTTTT.

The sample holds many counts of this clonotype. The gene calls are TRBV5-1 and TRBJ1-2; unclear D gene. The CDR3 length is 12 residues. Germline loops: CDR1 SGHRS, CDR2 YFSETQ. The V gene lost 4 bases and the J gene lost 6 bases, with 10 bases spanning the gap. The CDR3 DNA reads TGCGCCAGCAGCCATACCCTGGATGGCTACACCTTC. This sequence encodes CASSHTLDGYTF.

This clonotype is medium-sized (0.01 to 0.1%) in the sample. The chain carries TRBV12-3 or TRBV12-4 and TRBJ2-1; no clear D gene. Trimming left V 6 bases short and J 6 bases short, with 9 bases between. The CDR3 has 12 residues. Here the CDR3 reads CASSPLGNEQFF. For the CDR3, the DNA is TGTGCCAGCAGCCCATTGGGCAATGAGCAGTTCTTC.